These T cell receptor beta chains were read from a single sample in a study of blood T cell repertoires in COVID-19. Method: immunoSEQ multiplex PCR; TCRdb's copy keeps in-frame clones and lacks some. Of 300,000 to 350,000 clones listed, 65% to 85% are singletons. Sequencing input: peripheral blood. These receptors all stem from a young man with active or convalescent COVID-19. The CDR3 runs from the conserved cysteine through the conserved F or W. The D gene is left open where the match is weak. Clone size is not always given. Where it is, it says once, few, many or a class for expanded clones.

.	.	TRBV6-4	TRBJ2-1	CASSDYGSGGYNEQFF	TGTGCCAGCAGTGACTATGGTAGCGGAGGCTACAATGAGCAGTTCTTC
.	TRBD1	TRBV18	TRBJ1-1	CASSPNRGGTEAFF	TGTGCCAGCTCACCAAACAGGGGTGGGACTGAAGCTTTCTTT
.	TRBD2	TRBV5-1	TRBJ2-7	CASSFVLAGGSYEQYF	TGCGCCAGCAGCTTCGTACTAGCGGGAGGTTCCTACGAGCAGTACTTC
.	TRBD1	TRBV7-9	TRBJ2-1	CASSPSPGTGNQFF	TGTGCCAGCAGCCCAAGTCCCGGGACAGGGAACCAGTTCTTC
.	.	TRBV4-1	TRBJ1-3	CASSQEVSDTIYF	TGCGCCAGCAGCCAAGAAGTTTCGGACACCATATATTTT
.	.	TRBV7-8	TRBJ2-2	CASSPAGTGELFF	TGTGCCAGCAGCCCCGCCGGCACCGGGGAGCTGTTTTTT
.	.	TRBV5-1	TRBJ1-5	CASSFRLRRQPQHF	TGCGCCAGCAGCTTCAGACTGAGGCGTCAGCCCCAGCATTTT
.	.	TRBV12-5	TRBJ2-3	CASGYVFGHRQEGDTQYF	TGTGCTAGTGGTTACGTGTTTGGTCATCGGCAGGAAGGAGATACGCAGTATTTT
.	.	TRBV7-2	TRBJ2-1	CASSLQGSAGEQFF	TGTGCCAGCAGCTTACAGGGATCGGCCGGTGAGCAGTTCTTC
.	.	TRBV7-9	TRBJ1-6	CASRPSRELYSPLHF	TGTGCCAGCAGACCCTCACGTGAGCTTTATTCACCCCTCCACTTT
.	.	TRBV19	TRBJ1-6	CASKRTVSSYNSPLHF	TGTGCCAGTAAACGGACAGTCAGCTCCTATAATTCACCCCTCCACTTT
once	TRBD1	TRBV30	TRBJ2-1	CAWSAPGQGFHEQFF	TGTGCCTGGAGCGCTCCGGGACAGGGCTTCCATGAGCAGTTCTTC
few	.	TRBV6-5	TRBJ1-5	CASTNSGAGNQPQHF	TGTGCCAGCACCAACTCAGGGGCTGGCAATCAGCCCCAGCATTTT
.	.	TRBV30	TRBJ1-2	CAWLRNRADYGYTF	TGTGCCTGGCTACGCAACAGGGCGGACTATGGCTACACCTTC
.	TRBD2	TRBV2	TRBJ2-7	CASRDLAGVAEQYF	TGTGCCAGCAGGGACCTAGCGGGAGTTGCCGAGCAGTACTTC
once	.	TRBV9	TRBJ1-6	CASSAQGASRGISPLHF	TGTGCCAGCAGCGCCCAAGGAGCTTCCCGGGGGATTTCACCCCTCCACTTT
.	TRBD2	TRBV4-2	TRBJ2-2	CASSQGTSGRTGELFF	TGTGCCAGCAGCCAAGGGACTAGCGGGAGGACCGGGGAGCTGTTTTTT
.	.	TRBV1	TRBJ1-2	CTSSHGEYGYTF	TGCACCAGCAGCCACGGGGAGTATGGCTACACCTTC
.	.	TRBV6-2/TRBV6-3	TRBJ1-2	CASSSRQRHPFYGYTF	TGTGCCAGCAGCTCACGACAGCGCCACCCATTCTATGGCTACACCTTC
.	.	TRBV19	TRBJ1-4	CASRALGERPEKLFF	TGTGCCAGTAGGGCCTTAGGCGAGCGGCCTGAAAAACTGTTTTTT
.	.	TRBV3-1/TRBV3-2	TRBJ1-1	CASSQEIGQLNTEAFF	TGTGCCAGCAGCCAAGAAATAGGACAGCTGAACACTGAAGCTTTCTTT
few	.	TRBV29-1	TRBJ1-1	CSASTGGHTEAFF	TGCAGCGCCTCGACAGGCGGCCACACTGAAGCTTTCTTT
few	.	TRBV6-1	TRBJ1-1	CASRTTGTDRTEAFF	TGTGCCAGCAGGACAACAGGAACGGATCGCACTGAAGCTTTCTTT
.	TRBD1	TRBV10-3	TRBJ1-2	CAISAGTGAYGYTF	TGTGCCATCAGTGCCGGGACAGGGGCCTATGGCTACACCTTC
.	.	TRBV6-1	TRBJ2-7	CASSEVEGYEQYF	TGTGCCAGCAGTGAAGTTGAGGGCTACGAGCAGTACTTC
once	.	TRBV7-7	TRBJ1-1	CASSLGSNTEAFF	TGTGCCAGCAGCTTAGGCAGTAACACTGAAGCTTTCTTT
.	.	TRBV6-5	TRBJ2-1	CASSLEAEQFF	TGTGCCAGCAGCCTCGAGGCTGAGCAGTTCTTC
.	TRBD1	TRBV2	TRBJ2-3	CASSDWDSGTDTQYF	TGTGCCAGCAGTGATTGGGACAGTGGCACAGATACGCAGTATTTT
.	TRBD2	TRBV2	TRBJ2-3	CASSEGGSTSGSRDTQYF	TGTGCCAGCAGTGAGGGGGGGTCGACTAGCGGAAGTAGGGATACGCAGTATTTT
.	.	TRBV5-1	TRBJ2-3	CASSPDGAYPSTDTQYF	TGCGCCAGCAGCCCTGATGGGGCCTACCCAAGCACAGATACGCAGTATTTT
.	.	TRBV6-5	TRBJ2-7	CASTPLRGGGYEQYF	TGTGCCAGCACTCCCCTAAGGGGTGGTGGCTACGAGCAGTACTTC
.	TRBD2	TRBV4-2	TRBJ2-2	CASSPLPGGSTGELFF	TGTGCCAGCAGCCCCCTGCCGGGGGGGTCCACCGGGGAGCTGTTTTTT
.	.	TRBV30	TRBJ1-1	CAWGASEAFF	TGTGCCTGGGGGGCCTCTGAAGCTTTCTTT
.	.	TRBV7-9	TRBJ1-3	CASSLPSGPVGSGNTIYF	TGTGCCAGCAGCTTACCCTCTGGTCCGGTCGGGTCTGGAAACACCATATATTTT
.	.	TRBV2	TRBJ1-6	CASSEAAAPYNSPLHF	TGTGCCAGCAGTGAAGCGGCGGCACCCTATAATTCACCCCTCCACTTT
.	.	TRBV6-5	TRBJ1-1	CASSPREGVEAFF	TGTGCCAGCAGTCCTAGGGAGGGAGTGGAAGCTTTCTTT
.	TRBD1	TRBV11-3	TRBJ2-1	CASGDRVNRGSLNEQFF	TGTGCCAGCGGGGACAGGGTGAATAGAGGATCTCTCAATGAGCAGTTCTTC
.	.	TRBV2	TRBJ1-1	CASSNPGLMNTEAFF	TGTGCCAGCAGCAACCCGGGACTTATGAACACTGAAGCTTTCTTT
.	.	TRBV6-5	TRBJ2-3	CASSGTFYTDTQYF	TGTGCCAGCAGCGGGACTTTCTACACAGATACGCAGTATTTT
.	.	TRBV5-4	TRBJ2-7	CASSLGGTYEQYF	TGTGCCAGCAGCTTGGGGGGCACCTACGAGCAGTACTTC
.	TRBD2	TRBV9	TRBJ2-1	CASSRTSGREVYEQFF	TGTGCCAGCAGCCGGACTAGCGGGAGAGAGGTGTATGAGCAGTTCTTC
few	.	TRBV5-4	TRBJ1-2	CASKSQGDGYTF	TGTGCCTCTAAGTCTCAGGGTGATGGCTACACCTTC
few	TRBD1	TRBV7-6	TRBJ2-5	CASSPEDRETQYF	TGTGCCAGCAGCCCCGAGGACAGGGAGACCCAGTACTTC
.	.	TRBV27	TRBJ2-1	CASSPIGRHTYNEQFF	TGTGCCAGCAGTCCCATCGGCAGGCATACTTACAATGAGCAGTTCTTC
few	.	TRBV7-2	TRBJ2-2	CASSPDRNTGELFF	TGTGCCAGCAGCCCCGACAGGAACACCGGGGAGCTGTTTTTT
.	.	TRBV4-2	TRBJ1-6	CASSQPLADQGPNSPLHF	TGTGCCAGCAGCCAACCCCTGGCCGATCAGGGGCCTAATTCACCCCTCCACTTT
.	TRBD1	TRBV18	TRBJ2-3	CASSPDRALGTQYF	TGTGCCAGCTCACCGGACAGGGCCCTAGGCACGCAGTATTTT
.	TRBD2	TRBV5-1	TRBJ2-1	CASRGGLAGENEQFF	TGCGCCAGCAGAGGGGGACTAGCGGGAGAAAATGAGCAGTTCTTC
.	.	TRBV18	TRBJ2-7	CASSPRVGGDEQYF	TGTGCCAGCTCACCACGGGTGGGAGGCGACGAGCAGTACTTC
.	.	TRBV15	TRBJ1-2	CATSRDLGSLTGYTF	TGTGCCACCAGCAGAGATCTCGGGTCATTGACGGGCTACACCTTC
.	TRBD1	TRBV5-1	TRBJ1-2	CASFDRGREGYTF	TGCGCCAGCTTCGACAGGGGCAGAGAGGGCTACACCTTC
.	TRBD2	TRBV29-1	TRBJ2-1	CSVVAGGWNEQFF	TGCAGCGTCGTAGCGGGAGGTTGGAATGAGCAGTTCTTC